One and the same sample provided the 3 T cell receptor beta chains below, sequenced in a study of tumor-infiltrating lymphocytes in primary liver carcinoma. The authors made TCR beta cDNA from about 500 ng total RNA with a constant-region primer. Libraries of TCR beta came from three nested multiplex PCR rounds with slightly modified ARM-PCR. Running roughly 10 cycles apiece, the first two PCR rounds relied on TRBV1-TRBV30 forward primers together with a C-beta reverse primer. One entry per CDR3 protein results from TCRdb running MiXCR on the multiplex PCR reads. The sample gives approximately 54,000 distinct CDR3 sequences, about 80% of which show up once; roughly 26% is in the top ten. Scientists recovered RNA and DNA together from roughly 20-30 mg of unsorted bulk tissue. The sample was liver tumor tissue from sampling region 2. Described subset: tumor region T2, inferior pole. Receptors originate from a man aged 35-49 years with primary liver carcinoma and hepatitis B virus infection.

As regards this clonotype: At one end, the junction sequence differs from germline, possibly due to a read error. This chain's CDR3 is CVISLGRGPNTQYF. CDR3 sequence (DNA): TGTGTCATCAGCTTGGGCAGGGGGCCAAATACGCAGTATTTT. J is TRBJ2-3 and V is TRBV10-3; 8 bases line up with TRBD1. The germline gives CDR1 ENHRY, CDR2 SYGVKD. This CDR3 spans 14 amino acids.

This clonotype was recorded a few times. The J gene is TRBJ2-2, the V gene TRBV2; D is uncertain. The CDR3 spans 11 residues. V lost 6 bases and J 4 bases, leaving 3 bases between the germline ends. The germline gives CDR1 SNHLY, CDR2 FYNNEI. The CDR3 DNA reads TGTGCCAGCAGGCTCACCGGGGAGCTGTTTTTT. This sequence encodes CASRLTGELFF. Drawing the rest from reference TRBV2 and TRBJ2-2, the complete variable domain is EPEVTQTPSHQVTQMGQEVILRCVPISNHLYFYWYRQILGQKVEFLVSFYNNEISEKSEIFDDQFSVERPDGSNFTLKIRSTKLEDSAMYFCASRLTGELFFGEGSRLTVL.

With regard to this clonotype: The missing conserved phenylalanine or tryptophan at the end of this CDR3 makes a read error likely. The J gene is TRBJ2-1, the V gene TRBV12-3 or TRBV12-4; D is uncertain. CDR3 size: 14 residues. V was trimmed by 10 bases and J by 0 bases, leaving 13 bases between them. The CDR3 DNA reads as TGTGCCACGCTAGTGGGCCTCTCCTACAATGAGCAGTTCGTC. Translating gives CATLVGLSYNEQFV.